Listed here are 23 T cell receptor beta chains from one sample, sequenced in a study of siplizumab effects on memory and regulatory T cells. Assay: immunoSEQ multiplex PCR; the TCRdb copy retains only in-frame clones and omits some. The sample consists of 110,000 or so clones, about 90% of them appearing once. The specimen sequenced was Tregs sorted from blood. The receptor source for this set is a human donor in good health.

The chain is built from TRBV5-5 and TRBJ2-4; D remains ambiguous. The CDR3 covers 14 residues. Trimming took 0 bases from V and 6 from J, leaving 10 bases between them. Germline CDR1 and CDR2: SGHKS and YYEKEE (reference sequence). The CDR3 sequence is CASSLAVGRNIQYF. CDR3 DNA: TGTGCCAGCAGCTTGGCCGTAGGCAGAAACATTCAGTACTTC.

This chain uses TRBV5-1 with TRBJ2-1, with a possible D match to TRBD2 (6 bases). The V gene lost 5 bases and the J gene lost 2 bases, with 14 bases spanning the gap. Germline CDR1 and CDR2: SGHRS and YFSETQ. The CDR3 is 15 residues long. The CDR3 nucleotides are TGCGCCAGCAGGGTGGGAGGTGTCGCCTACAATGAGCAGTTCTTC. It is translated as CASRVGGVAYNEQFF.

The gene calls are TRBV21-1 and TRBJ2-3. TRBV21-1 is classified as a pseudogene. The CDR3 runs to 12 residues. CDR3 nucleotides: TGTGCCAGCAGCAACGGGGCAGGGCCGCAGTATTTT. The encoded protein is CASSNGAGPQYF.

The chain couples TRBV19 to TRBJ1-5, with D perhaps TRBD1 (5 bases). With 6 bases removed from V and 4 bases from J, the gap between germline ends came to 13 bases. This CDR3 is built from 14 residues. CDR1 is LNHDA and CDR2 is SQIVND in the germline V gene (reference sequence). Written as DNA, the CDR3 is TGTGCCAGTAGCCAAACGGGGGGAAATCAGCCCCAGCATTTT. It yields the protein CASSQTGGNQPQHF.

The CDR3 here is CASLTGGIYGYTF. In nucleotides, the CDR3 is TGTGCCAGCCTTACAGGGGGTATCTATGGCTACACCTTC. This chain connects TRBV28 to TRBJ1-2; 8 positions agree with TRBD1. Losses at the gene ends were 8 bases for V and 4 bases for J; bases not matched to a gene: 6. This CDR3 contains 13 residues. CDR1 MDHEN and CDR2 SYDVKM come from the germline V gene.

The chain employs TRBV29-1 and TRBJ1-2, with no clear D. Trimming pared 6 bases from V and 3 bases from J, leaving 8 bases between. Germline lookup yields CDR1 SQVTM and CDR2 ANQGSEA. The CDR3 has 11 residues. Here the CDR3 DNA reads TGCAGCGTCGGGGAGGACTATGGCTACACCTTC. This sequence encodes CSVGEDYGYTF.

A single count supports this clone. Other DNA sequences in this sample translate to the same CDR3. The J gene is TRBJ1-4, the V gene TRBV6-5; TRBD1 might be the D (6 bases). Germline CDR1 MNHEY, CDR2 SVGAGI. V was trimmed by 6 bases and J by 4 bases, leaving 12 bases between them. CDR3 length: 14 amino acids. The CDR3 DNA follows: TGTGCCAGCAGCCTTGACAGGTTTAATGAAAAACTGTTTTTT. Translation gives CASSLDRFNEKLFF.

The gene calls are TRBV5-1 and TRBJ2-7, with D perhaps TRBD1 (5 bases). Germline-derived CDR1 and CDR2 are SGHRS and YFSETQ. The V and J ends lost 4 bases and 7 bases respectively, with 12 bases between them. The CDR3 runs 12 residues. The CDR3 nucleotides are TGCGCCAGCAGCGACCAGGGCGGTGAGCAGTACTTC. Protein: CASSDQGGEQYF.

This chain joins TRBV30 and TRBJ1-1, with D unclear. Germline CDR1 reads GTSNPN; CDR2 reads SVGIG (reference sequence). Trimming shortened V by 4 bases and J by 0 bases, and 12 bases separated the two germline ends. This CDR3 is 14 amino acids long. CDR3 in amino acids: CAWTRDNLNTEAFF. For the CDR3, the DNA is TGTGCCTGGACTCGAGACAACCTGAACACTGAAGCTTTCTTT.

This clone was seen once. The chain carries TRBV9 and TRBJ1-1; D is ambiguous. V gave up 0 bases and J gave up 4 bases, with 13 bases separating them. Germline V CDR1 and CDR2: SGDLS, YYNGEE. The CDR3 totals 15 residues. CDR3 bases: TGTGCCAGCAGCGTAGCTCCCGCTTGGGGCACTGAAGCTTTCTTT. Amino acids: CASSVAPAWGTEAFF.

About this clone itself: The junction differs from germline at one of its ends, possibly a read error. This chain joins TRBV11-2 and TRBJ1-3; 7 bases map to TRBD1. Germline V gene lookup returns CDR1 SGHAT and CDR2 FQNNGV. The CDR3 runs to 15 residues. In nucleotides, the CDR3 is TGTGCCAGCAGCGTAGACAGGGTCGCTGGAAACACCATATATTTT. Translating gives CASSVDRVAGNTIYF.

The rearrangement joins TRBV6-6 to TRBJ1-4; D possibly corresponds to TRBD1 (6 bases). Trimming pared 2 bases from V and 7 bases from J, leaving 11 bases between. CDR1 and CDR2 (germline): MNHNY, SVGAGI (reference sequence). The CDR3 has 14 residues. CDR3 in amino acids: CASSYQGMVEKLFF. The CDR3 region has the DNA TGTGCCAGCAGTTACCAGGGGATGGTTGAAAAACTGTTTTTT.

This clone has just one count. The chain has TRBV7-8 and TRBJ2-3; 9 bases align to TRBD2. V gave up 5 bases and J gave up 7 bases; unmatched junction bases: 10. This CDR3 is built from 15 residues. The germline V gene encodes CDR1 SGHVS and CDR2 FQNEAQ. The CDR3 protein is CASSPRGASGNTQYF. The CDR3 coding sequence is TGTGCCAGCAGCCCCCGTGGGGCTAGCGGGAATACGCAGTATTTT.

This clone has more than one count but fewer than ten. V is TRBV5-1 and J is TRBJ2-1, with D tentatively TRBD2 (5 bases). Germline V lookup: CDR1 SGHRS, CDR2 YFSETQ. CDR3 length: 15 amino acids. V lost 0 bases and J lost 3, with 10 bases in between. CDR3 sequence: CASSLGAAYYNEQFF. The CDR3 DNA reads TGCGCCAGCAGCTTGGGAGCGGCCTACTACAATGAGCAGTTCTTC.

This clone occurred a few times. J is TRBJ2-2 and V is TRBV5-1; tentative D call: TRBD1 (6 bases). The V gene lost 3 bases and the J gene lost 4 bases, with 13 bases spanning the gap. CDR1 SGHRS and CDR2 YFSETQ come from the germline V gene. The CDR3 runs 15 residues. The CDR3 region is CASSYTDSFTGELFF. In DNA, the CDR3 is TGCGCCAGCAGCTATACGGACAGCTTCACCGGGGAGCTGTTTTTT.

The gene calls are TRBV6-5 and TRBJ2-7, with 9 bases that match TRBD2. The junction had 5 bases not matched to a gene; V was cut back by 3 bases and J by 2 bases. Germline lookup yields CDR1 MNHEY and CDR2 SVGAGI. There are 15 residues in the CDR3. This CDR3 is CASSYRREGTYEQYF. The CDR3, as DNA: TGTGCCAGCAGTTATCGGCGGGAGGGTACCTACGAGCAGTACTTC.

The rearrangement links TRBV6-5 to TRBJ2-7, with unresolved D. Trimming shortened V by 5 bases and J by 7 bases, and 21 bases separated the two germline ends. The germline CDR1 and CDR2 sequences are MNHEY and SVGAGI. This CDR3 contains 15 residues. The CDR3: CASSQKSTGSREQYF. CDR3 coding DNA: TGTGCCAGCAGTCAAAAGTCGACGGGTTCTAGGGAGCAGTACTTC.

The chain employs TRBV10-3 and TRBJ2-3; no reliable D call. Germline loops: CDR1 ENHRY, CDR2 SYGVKD. The CDR3 contains 14 residues. V was clipped by 7 bases and J by 2 bases, with 13 bases between them. CDR3 nucleotide sequence: TGTGCCATCATGGCCCCGGGCATCACAGATACGCAGTATTTT. It is translated as CAIMAPGITDTQYF.

This clone was found a few times. The chain couples TRBV6-1 to TRBJ1-2, with D possibly TRBD1 on 5 matching bases. V was cut by 3 bases and J by 7 bases, with 6 bases left in between. Germline V gene data show CDR1 as MNHNS and CDR2 as SASEGT. The CDR3 sequence is 11 residues long. The CDR3 here is CASSDRVGYTF. Here the CDR3 DNA reads TGTGCCAGCAGTGACAGGGTTGGCTACACCTTC.

V is TRBV5-4 and J is TRBJ2-1, with 10 bases that match TRBD2. V was clipped by 4 bases and J by 4 bases; unmatched bases: 2. CDR1 and CDR2 (germline): SGHNT, YYREEE (reference sequence). The CDR3 runs to 14 residues. CDR3 in DNA: TGTGCCAGCAGCCCGGGACTAGCGTACAATGAGCAGTTCTTC. It specifies CASSPGLAYNEQFF.

This clone was observed once. The V call is TRBV6-6, the J call TRBJ2-7; a weak D match, TRBD2 (7 bases). The germline V gene encodes CDR1 MNHNY and CDR2 SVGAGI (reference sequence). V shed 7 bases and J shed 5 bases, with 18 bases lying between them. The CDR3 extends over 14 amino acids. In DNA, the CDR3 is TGTGCCAGCACATCGCAAACCGGGGGGCACGAGCAGTACTTC. This translates into CASTSQTGGHEQYF.

The chain has TRBV7-2 and TRBJ2-7, with 10 bases fitting TRBD2. V was pared by 5 bases and J by 6 bases, with 7 bases of the junction left unmatched. This CDR3 spans 14 amino acids. Germline assignment: CDR1 SGHTA and CDR2 FQGNSA. In DNA form, the CDR3 reads TGTGCCAGCAGCCTACCCGGGACTAGCGTCGAGCAGTACTTC. Its protein product is CASSLPGTSVEQYF.

This chain connects TRBV13 to TRBJ2-3, with 7 bases fitting TRBD1. The germline gives CDR1 PRHDT, CDR2 FYEKMQ (reference sequence). CDR3 length: 16 residues. Trimming took 6 bases from V and 9 from J; bases not matched to a gene: 18. The CDR3 DNA follows: TGTGCCAGCAGACTATTCCGGGACAGAGAAATATTGACGCAGTATTTT. Translated, it gives CASRLFRDREILTQYF.